A selection of T cell receptor beta chains follows, all from one sample in a study of Tregs in tolerant kidney transplant recipients. The protocol was immunoSEQ multiplex PCR, while the TCRdb copy is restricted to in-frame clones and leaves out a portion. The table has tens of thousands of clones, about 83% seen once. Sequencing used CD4+ T cells from blood. The receptors come from a human donor in good health. The CDR3 runs from the conserved cysteine through the conserved F or W. D genes are given only for firm matches. Not every row has a clone size; where given, it reads once, few, many or a size class.

abundance: few
v_gene: TRBV19
d_gene: -
j_gene: TRBJ1-2
CDR3nt: TGTGCCAGTACCAGTGGAATGCTGGGGGATGGCTACACCTTC
CDR3aa: CASTSGMLGDGYTF

abundance: -
v_gene: TRBV13
d_gene: -
j_gene: TRBJ2-1
CDR3nt: TGTGCCAGCAGCTTAGCGGCAGTGGGGATCAATGAGCAGTTCTTC
CDR3aa: CASSLAAVGINEQFF

abundance: once
v_gene: TRBV29-1
d_gene: -
j_gene: TRBJ1-2
CDR3nt: TGCAGCGTTGCCGCCACAGAGGTCAAAAGTGGCTACACCTTC
CDR3aa: CSVAATEVKSGYTF

abundance: once
v_gene: TRBV5-1
d_gene: -
j_gene: TRBJ2-1
CDR3nt: TGCGCCAGCAGCTTGGTAAGGTGGGACAATGAGCAGTTCTTC
CDR3aa: CASSLVRWDNEQFF

abundance: -
v_gene: TRBV15
d_gene: -
j_gene: TRBJ2-5
CDR3nt: TGTGCCACCAGCAGAGATTACAGGGAGGAGGTCCAGTACTTC
CDR3aa: CATSRDYREEVQYF

abundance: -
v_gene: TRBV11-1
d_gene: -
j_gene: TRBJ2-3
CDR3nt: TGTGCCAGCAGCGTAACAGGGTATTGGGGCACAGATACGCAGTATTTT
CDR3aa: CASSVTGYWGTDTQYF

abundance: -
v_gene: TRBV29-1
d_gene: -
j_gene: TRBJ2-3
CDR3nt: TGCAGCGTTCGTTTGGGAGATACGCAGTATTTT
CDR3aa: CSVRLGDTQYF

abundance: -
v_gene: TRBV30
d_gene: -
j_gene: TRBJ2-5
CDR3nt: TGTGCCTGGAGTGTACCCGGGGGTCAAGAGACCCAGTACTTC
CDR3aa: CAWSVPGGQETQYF

abundance: -
v_gene: TRBV5-1
d_gene: TRBD1
j_gene: TRBJ2-5
CDR3nt: TGCGCCAGCGGGGACAGGGGGCTGGGGACCCAGTACTTC
CDR3aa: CASGDRGLGTQYF

abundance: -
v_gene: TRBV30
d_gene: -
j_gene: TRBJ1-2
CDR3nt: TGTGCCTGGAGTGGGGGTTCGGACTATGGCTACACCTTC
CDR3aa: CAWSGGSDYGYTF

abundance: few
v_gene: TRBV7-3
d_gene: -
j_gene: TRBJ2-2
CDR3nt: TGTGCCAGCAGCTTACGGGCGACTAGTAAGGCCGGGGAGCTGTTTTTT
CDR3aa: CASSLRATSKAGELFF

abundance: -
v_gene: TRBV7-3
d_gene: -
j_gene: TRBJ2-2
CDR3nt: TGTGCCAGCAGCTCATCTCGGGTTGCCGGGGAGCTGTTTTTT
CDR3aa: CASSSSRVAGELFF

abundance: once
v_gene: TRBV29-1
d_gene: -
j_gene: TRBJ2-3
CDR3nt: TGCAGCGTTGATTGGGGGTCAGATACGCAGTATTTT
CDR3aa: CSVDWGSDTQYF

abundance: -
v_gene: TRBV11-3
d_gene: -
j_gene: TRBJ2-2
CDR3nt: TGTGCCAGCAGCTTAAACCTATACCTCAGGGGAGGGAACACCGGGGAGCTGTTTTTT
CDR3aa: CASSLNLYLRGGNTGELFF

abundance: -
v_gene: TRBV7-2
d_gene: -
j_gene: TRBJ1-3
CDR3nt: TGTGCCAGCAGCTTTGGAGGGGGGGCTGGAAACACCATATATTTT
CDR3aa: CASSFGGGAGNTIYF

abundance: few
v_gene: TRBV19
d_gene: TRBD2
j_gene: TRBJ2-1
CDR3nt: TGTGCCAGCCAGGGACTAGCGGGAGTACCACCTAAGGATGAGCAGTTCTTC
CDR3aa: CASQGLAGVPPKDEQFF

abundance: -
v_gene: TRBV6-6
d_gene: -
j_gene: TRBJ2-7
CDR3nt: TGTGCCAGCAGTTACAACAGGGCGCCCTACGAGCAGTACTTC
CDR3aa: CASSYNRAPYEQYF

abundance: -
v_gene: TRBV11-3
d_gene: TRBD2
j_gene: TRBJ2-7
CDR3nt: TGTGCCAGCAGCAGGACTAGCTGGGAGCAGTACTTC
CDR3aa: CASSRTSWEQYF

abundance: -
v_gene: TRBV7-8
d_gene: -
j_gene: TRBJ1-1
CDR3nt: TGTGCCAGCAGCTTACAGGGTGAAGCTTTCTTT
CDR3aa: CASSLQGEAFF

abundance: once
v_gene: TRBV15
d_gene: TRBD1
j_gene: TRBJ1-4
CDR3nt: TGTGCCACCACAACCGGGACAGAATATAAAAAACTGTTTTTT
CDR3aa: CATTTGTEYKKLFF

abundance: -
v_gene: TRBV6-5
d_gene: -
j_gene: TRBJ2-7
CDR3nt: TGTGCCAGCAGTAACCAAGATCGCTACGAGCAGTACTTC
CDR3aa: CASSNQDRYEQYF

abundance: -
v_gene: TRBV19
d_gene: TRBD2
j_gene: TRBJ2-3
CDR3nt: TGTGCCAGTAAGACTAGCGGAAACACAGATACGCAGTATTTT
CDR3aa: CASKTSGNTDTQYF

abundance: -
v_gene: TRBV2
d_gene: -
j_gene: TRBJ1-1
CDR3nt: TGTGCCAGCAGATGGACAGCCCCAACGGGAGCTTTCTTT
CDR3aa: CASRWTAPTGAFF

abundance: -
v_gene: TRBV6-1
d_gene: TRBD2
j_gene: TRBJ2-1
CDR3nt: TGTGCCTCAAACGCGGCGGGACTAGCCTACAATGAGCAGTTCTTC
CDR3aa: CASNAAGLAYNEQFF

abundance: few
v_gene: TRBV10-3
d_gene: -
j_gene: TRBJ2-1
CDR3nt: TGTGCCATCAGTGAGTCACGGGACGCCAAAAATGAGCAGTTCTTC
CDR3aa: CAISESRDAKNEQFF

abundance: -
v_gene: TRBV30
d_gene: -
j_gene: TRBJ1-3
CDR3nt: TGTGCCTGGAGTGTACTACCGGGGGCATATGGAAACACCATATATTTT
CDR3aa: CAWSVLPGAYGNTIYF

abundance: -
v_gene: TRBV25-1
d_gene: -
j_gene: TRBJ2-3
CDR3nt: TGTGCCAGCAGTGAATATGGCGGAGGTGGTACAGATACGCAGTATTTT
CDR3aa: CASSEYGGGGTDTQYF

abundance: once
v_gene: TRBV7-8
d_gene: -
j_gene: TRBJ1-3
CDR3nt: TGTGCCAGCAGCTTAGGTGGCAGGGACGACTCTGGAAACACCATATATTTT
CDR3aa: CASSLGGRDDSGNTIYF

abundance: -
v_gene: TRBV7-3
d_gene: -
j_gene: TRBJ2-2
CDR3nt: TGTGCCAGCAGCTCGTCGGAATACACCGGGGAGCTGTTTTTT
CDR3aa: CASSSSEYTGELFF

abundance: once
v_gene: TRBV5-1
d_gene: -
j_gene: TRBJ2-4
CDR3nt: TGCGCCAGCTCCGGGGAGCCTCACAAGCAGTACTTC
CDR3aa: CASSGEPHKQYF

abundance: once
v_gene: TRBV6-5
d_gene: -
j_gene: TRBJ1-5
CDR3nt: TGTGCCAGCAGTTACGACACAGATCAGCCCCAGCATTTT
CDR3aa: CASSYDTDQPQHF

abundance: -
v_gene: TRBV7-6
d_gene: -
j_gene: TRBJ2-6
CDR3nt: TGTGCCAGCAGCCCAACCTACTCTGGGGCCAACGTCCTGACTTTC
CDR3aa: CASSPTYSGANVLTF

abundance: -
v_gene: TRBV4-1
d_gene: TRBD2
j_gene: TRBJ2-4
CDR3nt: TGCGCCAGCAGCCAAATACTTGGACTAGCGGGAGGGCCCTCGAAAAACATTCAGTACTTC
CDR3aa: CASSQILGLAGGPSKNIQYF

abundance: once
v_gene: TRBV9
d_gene: TRBD1
j_gene: TRBJ2-1
CDR3nt: TGTGCCAGCAGCATAGAGGGGGCCACCGCCACCTACAATGAGCAGTTCTTC
CDR3aa: CASSIEGATATYNEQFF

abundance: -
v_gene: TRBV4-2
d_gene: -
j_gene: TRBJ2-1
CDR3nt: TGTGCCAGCAGCCCCGAGGGTCGGGGACGGACCTACAATGAGCAGTTCTTC
CDR3aa: CASSPEGRGRTYNEQFF

abundance: -
v_gene: TRBV19
d_gene: -
j_gene: TRBJ2-3
CDR3nt: TGTGCCAGTAGTATAGGCCTCCACACAGATACGCAGTATTTT
CDR3aa: CASSIGLHTDTQYF

abundance: -
v_gene: TRBV5-5
d_gene: -
j_gene: TRBJ2-1
CDR3nt: TGTGCCAGCAGCCTCGGACCGCTCTACAATGAGCAGTTCTTC
CDR3aa: CASSLGPLYNEQFF

abundance: -
v_gene: TRBV25-1
d_gene: -
j_gene: TRBJ2-3
CDR3nt: TGTGCCAGCAAAGGGGCTACCCCAGATACGCAGTATTTT
CDR3aa: CASKGATPDTQYF

abundance: -
v_gene: TRBV6-6
d_gene: -
j_gene: TRBJ1-3
CDR3nt: TGTGCCAGCAGTTCCCCGACGGCATCCTCTGGAAACACCATATATTTT
CDR3aa: CASSSPTASSGNTIYF

abundance: -
v_gene: TRBV7-9
d_gene: -
j_gene: TRBJ1-1
CDR3nt: TGTGCCAGCAGCCTCGACAGAAACACTGAAGCTTTCTTT
CDR3aa: CASSLDRNTEAFF

abundance: -
v_gene: TRBV5-6
d_gene: -
j_gene: TRBJ2-5
CDR3nt: TGTGCCAGCAGCTTGGGAGGGACCGGGCAAGAGACCCAGTACTTC
CDR3aa: CASSLGGTGQETQYF

abundance: -
v_gene: TRBV13
d_gene: TRBD1
j_gene: TRBJ1-2
CDR3nt: TGTGCCAGCAGTCAGACAGGGGGACCTGCTCTTGGCTACACCTTC
CDR3aa: CASSQTGGPALGYTF

abundance: -
v_gene: TRBV7-2
d_gene: -
j_gene: TRBJ1-1
CDR3nt: TGTGCCAGCGCCCTAGATGGATTGGGTGGGAACACTGAAGCTTTCTTT
CDR3aa: CASALDGLGGNTEAFF

abundance: -
v_gene: TRBV6-1
d_gene: TRBD1
j_gene: TRBJ1-6
CDR3nt: TGTGCCAGCAGTGAAGCTGACATTTACTTGCGGCAGGGGGTTTTTTCTTCACCCCTCCACTTT
CDR3aa: CASSEADIYLRQGVFSSPLHF

abundance: -
v_gene: TRBV5-1
d_gene: TRBD1
j_gene: TRBJ2-7
CDR3nt: TGCGCCAGCAGACTACGGGACAGCTCCTACGAGCAGTACTTC
CDR3aa: CASRLRDSSYEQYF

abundance: -
v_gene: TRBV29-1
d_gene: TRBD2
j_gene: TRBJ2-3
CDR3nt: TGCAGCGTTCCCCCCTCCTTGAGCGGGAGGGTGACAGATACGCAGTATTTT
CDR3aa: CSVPPSLSGRVTDTQYF

abundance: -
v_gene: TRBV2
d_gene: -
j_gene: TRBJ2-4
CDR3nt: TGTGCCAGCAGTGTCGGCGGGGATAAAAACATTCAGTACTTC
CDR3aa: CASSVGGDKNIQYF

abundance: -
v_gene: TRBV7-5
d_gene: -
j_gene: TRBJ2-2
CDR3nt: TGTGCCAGAAGCTTTCGGGGACAGGGGGCGACCGGGGAGCTGTTTTTT
CDR3aa: CARSFRGQGATGELFF